This TCR beta chain appears in the sequencing data of a study of CD8 T cells in ankylosing spondylitis. The CDR3 is made up of 16 amino acids. Trimming at V came to 4 bases and at J to 8 bases, leaving 9 bases not matched to a gene. Per germline, CDR1 SGHRS and CDR2 YFSETQ. This clonotype was recorded at least ten times. What it binds is not known. Findings and caveats of the study: Seemingly distinctive of ankylosing spondylitis blood was a TCR beta motif formed by eight highly homologous variants.

As the method for making TCR beta libraries, quantitative 5'-RACE with molecular barcodes was used. TCRdb reprocessed the 5' RACE reads via MiXCR and lists one record per CDR3 protein. Counted here are roughly 250,000 distinct CDR3 sequences, roughly 8.6% occurring once; the ten biggest clones make up around 7%. The chain employs TRBV5-1 and TRBJ2-1; 13 bases map to TRBD2. The sequence was collected from a male donor with ankylosing spondylitis or in good health (not recorded which). Sample: blood, either unsorted or a sorted T cell fraction (not recorded which). CDR3 nucleotides: TGCGCCAGCAGCCATTCTAGGACTAGCGGGAGTTATGAGCAGTTCTTC. Translated, it gives CASSHSRTSGSYEQFF.